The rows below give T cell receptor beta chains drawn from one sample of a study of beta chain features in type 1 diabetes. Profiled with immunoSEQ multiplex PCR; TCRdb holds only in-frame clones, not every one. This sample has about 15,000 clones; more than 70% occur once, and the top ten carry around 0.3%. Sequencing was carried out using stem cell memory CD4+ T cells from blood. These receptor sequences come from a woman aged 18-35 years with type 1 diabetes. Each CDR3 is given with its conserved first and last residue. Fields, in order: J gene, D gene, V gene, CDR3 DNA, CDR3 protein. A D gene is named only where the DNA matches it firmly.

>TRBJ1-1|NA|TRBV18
TGTGCCAGCTCACCGGGACAAAACACTGAAGCTTTCTTT
CASSPGQNTEAFF